Here is one TCR beta chain with its context. The antigen remains unidentified. These data are taken from a study of cytomegalovirus exposure and HLA in healthy donors. Germline CDR1 reads LNHDA; CDR2 reads SQIVND (reference sequence). J lost 2 bases, V lost 6 bases, and 11 bases had no gene match. CDR3 length: 16 residues. Study-wide results and limits: For TCR beta chains, V- and J-gene trimming was later linked to a missense DCLRE1C variant.

Primers included in the PCR were 60 Vbeta and 13 Jbeta primers. Data came from immunoSEQ multiplex PCR; TCRdb stores just in-frame clones and leaves some out. The clone table shows more than 95,000 clones, with the ten largest holding under 2.5%. Sequenced: PBMCs. The chain links TRBV19 to TRBJ2-3; 7 bases are shared with TRBD1. The receptor was isolated from a man aged 40-49 years in good health and CMV-seronegative. In DNA form, the CDR3 reads TGTGCCAGTAGCAAACGCGAGGACAGGACCACAGATACGCAGTATTTT. This codes for CASSKREDRTTDTQYF.